What follows are 7 T cell receptor beta chains derived from one specimen sequenced in a study of T cell repertoires in cytomegalovirus infection. No antigens are known for them. TCRdb reprocessed the reads with MiXCR, giving one entry per CDR3 protein. The sample shows approximately 1,000,000 distinct CDR3 sequences, approximately 31% of them seen only once. The starting material was cultured CD8+ T cells from PBMCs, obtained from culture after CMV antigen stimulation. The receptors derive from a human donor in good health (CMV status not recorded). Some clones in this sample may be carry-over from other donors' samples.

This rearrangement joins TRBV12-5 to TRBJ2-2; D is undetermined. Germline values: CDR1 LGHNT, CDR2 FRNRAP. The CDR3 length is 17 residues. Between the trimmed V and J ends, which lost 3 bases and 6 bases, there was a span of 20 bases. The CDR3 DNA is TGTGCTAGTGGTTTTCGATTAGGGCTGGAAACGGCCGGGGAGCTGTTTTTT. Protein sequence: CASGFRLGLETAGELFF.

In this sample, this clonotype turned up a few times. The V and J genes are TRBV12-3 or TRBV12-4 and TRBJ2-3; D unclear. V gave up 1 base and J gave up 4 bases, with 12 bases separating them. This CDR3 is 15 amino acids long. CDR3 sequence reads: CASSLGFRIPDTQYF. CDR3 nucleotide sequence: TGTGCCAGCAGTTTAGGGTTCAGAATCCCAGATACGCAGTATTTT.

CDR3 sequence reads: CASSAGRVSDTGELFF. CDR3 DNA: TGTGCCAGCAGTGCCGGGCGGGTCAGTGACACCGGGGAGCTGTTTTTT. The V call is TRBV6-5, the J call TRBJ2-2; weak D call: TRBD2 (5 bases). Trimming removed 5 bases from V and 3 bases from J, with 16 bases in between. The CDR3 totals 16 residues. The germline V gene has CDR1 MNHEY and CDR2 SVGAGI.

This rearrangement joins TRBV10-3 to TRBJ1-1, with 8 bases that match TRBD1. Germline V gene data show CDR1 as ENHRY and CDR2 as SYGVKD. V lost 6 bases, J lost 1 base, and 7 bases stayed unmatched. There are 15 residues in the CDR3. In nucleotides, the CDR3 is TGTGCCATCAGGACCGGACAGGGAGAGAACACTGAAGCTTTCTTT. Residues: CAIRTGQGENTEAFF.

J is TRBJ2-3 and V is TRBV27, with D perhaps TRBD2 (6 bases). The germline gives CDR1 MNHEY, CDR2 SMNVEV (reference sequence). This CDR3 contains 13 residues. V shed 8 bases and J shed 0 bases, with 9 bases lying between them. This chain's CDR3 is CASLEGSTDTQYF. As DNA, the CDR3 is TGTGCCAGCCTGGAGGGGAGCACAGATACGCAGTATTTT.

This clonotype was observed a few times. Written as DNA, the CDR3 is TGTGCCAGCAGTGAAGTCGGGACCCTCAGAAACACCATATATTTT. Protein sequence: CASSEVGTLRNTIYF. This sequence joins TRBV25-1 and TRBJ1-3; tentative D call: TRBD1 (5 bases). Germline-derived CDR1 and CDR2 are MGHDK and SYGVNS. The CDR3 contains 15 residues. Trimming stripped 2 bases from V and 5 bases from J, with 13 bases between.

This clonotype was picked up a small number of times. The rearrangement joins TRBV19 to TRBJ1-1; 7 nucleotides align to TRBD1. This CDR3 contains 10 residues. Unmatched junction bases numbered 2, after V lost 9 bases and J lost 7 bases. Germline CDR1 and CDR2: LNHDA and SQIVND (reference sequence). CDR3 sequence reads: CASGTVEAFF. The DNA of the CDR3 is TGTGCCAGCGGGACAGTTGAAGCTTTCTTT. Combining the CDR3 with reference TRBV19 and TRBJ1-1 gives the whole variable domain DGGITQSPKYLFRKEGQNVTLSCEQNLNHDAMYWYRQDPGQGLRLIYYSQIVNDFQKGDIAEGYSVSREKKESFPLTVTSAQKNPTAFYLCASGTVEAFFGQGTRLTVV.